This is a list of T cell receptor beta chains from one sample in a study of neurological immune-mediated disorders. Each CDR3 protein is one row after TCRdb ran MiXCR on the 5' RACE reads. The sample has 60,000 to 85,000 distinct CDR3 sequences, around 5.2% seen once; the top ten hold about 7.4%. The sequencing input was PBMCs. The origin of the receptors is a man between 18 and 29 years old with multiple sclerosis. CDR3s include the opening cysteine and the closing phenylalanine or tryptophan. The D gene is left open where the match is weak. A clone size is listed for some rows: how often the clone was seen (once, few, many), or a class if it is expanded.

v_gene,d_gene,j_gene,abundance,CDR3aa,CDR3nt
TRBV10-3,-,TRBJ2-1,many,CAISDLGRGTIHNEQFF,TGTGCCATCAGTGATTTGGGGCGGGGGACAATTCACAATGAGCAGTTCTTC
TRBV5-6,TRBD1,TRBJ2-7,many,CASSRTGSYEQYF,TGTGCCAGCAGCCGGACAGGCTCCTACGAGCAGTACTTC
TRBV5-1,TRBD2,TRBJ2-1,many,CASISGGNEQFF,TGCGCCAGCATATCGGGGGGCAATGAGCAGTTCTTC
TRBV3-1,-,TRBJ2-5,many,CASSRRPVVGEETQYF,TGTGCCAGCAGCCGCCGTCCCGTGGTAGGGGAAGAGACCCAGTACTTC
TRBV20-1,TRBD2,TRBJ2-1,many,CSARSTSGGYSNEQFF,TGCAGTGCTAGAAGCACCAGCGGGGGTTACTCCAATGAGCAGTTCTTC
TRBV27,-,TRBJ1-2,many,CASSLTWGSYGYTF,TGTGCCAGCAGTTTAACCTGGGGCTCCTATGGCTACACCTTC
TRBV6-5,-,TRBJ2-3,many,CASSFRGAPTQYF,TGTGCCAGCAGTTTCAGAGGGGCTCCCACGCAGTATTTT
TRBV5-1,TRBD1,TRBJ1-1,-,CASSPWTGQNTEAFF,TGCGCCAGCAGCCCCTGGACAGGGCAGAACACTGAAGCTTTCTTT
TRBV2,-,TRBJ2-1,many,CASSVAASYNEQFF,TGTGCCAGCAGCGTAGCGGCTTCCTACAATGAGCAGTTCTTC
TRBV5-6,TRBD2,TRBJ2-1,many,CASSRGGESYNEQFF,TGTGCCAGCTCGCGGGGGGGGGAGTCCTACAATGAGCAGTTCTTC
TRBV5-5,TRBD1,TRBJ2-5,-,CASSFKGQGGVGETQYF,TGTGCCAGCAGCTTCAAGGGACAGGGGGGGGTCGGGGAGACCCAGTACTTC
TRBV9,-,TRBJ2-5,few,CASSVKEGETQYF,TGTGCCAGCAGCGTAAAGGAGGGAGAGACCCAGTACTTC
TRBV6-5,-,TRBJ2-7,many,CASTGQDHEQYF,TGTGCCAGCACGGGGCAGGACCACGAGCAGTACTTC
TRBV11-2,-,TRBJ2-7,many,CASSLSSPGKQYF,TGTGCCAGCAGCTTAAGTTCCCCCGGGAAGCAGTACTTC
TRBV5-5,TRBD2,TRBJ2-1,many,CASSSGLAGKNEQFF,TGTGCCAGCAGCTCGGGACTAGCGGGTAAGAATGAGCAGTTCTTC
TRBV15,-,TRBJ2-3,many,CATSRDSGTQYF,TGTGCCACCAGCAGAGATAGCGGTACGCAGTATTTT
TRBV15,-,TRBJ1-1,many,CATSRGREGTEAFF,TGTGCCACCAGCAGAGGAAGAGAGGGCACTGAAGCTTTCTTT
TRBV20-1,-,TRBJ2-1,many,CSAESGIVAKQFF,TGCAGTGCCGAGAGTGGGATCGTGGCAAAGCAGTTCTTC
TRBV3-1,-,TRBJ1-2,many,CASSLFKDYGYTF,TGTGCCAGCAGCCTTTTTAAGGACTATGGCTACACCTTC
TRBV7-8,-,TRBJ2-2,many,CASSQDPNTGELFF,TGTGCCAGCAGCCAAGACCCGAACACCGGGGAGCTGTTTTTT
TRBV10-3,TRBD1,TRBJ2-3,many,CAISVSGKTGGNRPLSTDTQYF,TGTGCCATCAGTGTCTCGGGGAAGACAGGGGGAAACCGCCCCTTGTCCACAGATACGCAGTATTTT
TRBV20-1,TRBD1,TRBJ1-5,many,CSASESYRGQSNQPQHF,TGCAGTGCTAGCGAATCCTACAGGGGGCAGAGCAATCAGCCCCAGCATTTT
TRBV6-1,TRBD1,TRBJ2-7,many,CASSEQGVNEQYF,TGTGCCAGCAGTGAACAGGGGGTCAACGAGCAGTACTTC
TRBV4-3,-,TRBJ1-2,many,CASSQEAHLPYGYTF,TGCGCCAGCAGCCAAGAAGCTCACCTACCCTATGGCTACACCTTC
TRBV6-2/TRBV6-3,-,TRBJ1-5,-,CASTLRSRGRNQPQNF,TGTGCCAGCACCCTAAGATCGAGGGGTCGCAATCAGCCCCAGAATTTT
TRBV19,-,TRBJ1-1,-,CASSIGTTEAFF,TGTGCCAGTAGTATAGGGACCACTGAAGCTTTCTTT
TRBV12-3/TRBV12-4,TRBD2,TRBJ2-5,many,CASSFFSGGPETQYF,TGTGCCAGCAGTTTCTTTAGCGGGGGTCCGGAGACCCAGTACTTC
TRBV5-1,-,TRBJ2-1,many,CASSLESRYEQFF,TGCGCCAGCAGCTTGGAGTCCCGCTATGAGCAGTTCTTC
TRBV5-1,TRBD1,TRBJ2-7,many,CASSLTPGQALEQYF,TGCGCCAGCAGCCTGACCCCGGGACAGGCCCTCGAGCAGTACTTC
TRBV29-1,TRBD1,TRBJ2-7,many,CSVVTGGTSYEQYF,TGCAGCGTCGTAACAGGGGGCACCTCCTACGAGCAGTACTTC
TRBV3-1,TRBD2,TRBJ2-2,many,CASSKGLAGSSGELFF,TGTGCCAGCAGCAAGGGACTAGCGGGATCCTCCGGGGAGCTGTTTTTT
TRBV20-1,-,TRBJ2-1,many,CSALAYNEQFF,TGCAGTGCCTTAGCGTACAATGAGCAGTTCTTC
TRBV12-3/TRBV12-4,-,TRBJ2-2,many,CASSLPLNTGELFF,TGTGCCAGCAGTTTACCCCTAAACACCGGGGAGCTGTTTTTT
TRBV20-1,-,TRBJ1-5,few,CSALRESLGPQHF,TGCAGTGCTCTTAGGGAAAGTCTTGGGCCCCAGCATTTT
TRBV5-1,-,TRBJ2-7,many,CASSSLAGRSYEQYF,TGCGCCAGCAGCTCCCTGGCAGGTCGATCCTACGAGCAGTACTTC
TRBV7-6,TRBD2,TRBJ2-7,many,CASSPGAGASLEQYF,TGTGCCAGCAGCCCTGGGGCGGGAGCCAGTCTAGAGCAGTACTTC
TRBV6-1,-,TRBJ1-1,many,CASSEPRVSTEAFF,TGTGCCAGCAGTGAGCCCCGGGTGAGCACTGAAGCTTTCTTT
TRBV3-1,-,TRBJ2-6,many,CASSTYGANVLTF,TGTGCCAGCAGCACATACGGGGCCAACGTCCTGACTTTC
TRBV5-6,-,TRBJ2-2,many,CASSPPGDTGELFF,TGTGCCAGCAGCCCTCCGGGGGACACCGGGGAGCTGTTTTTT
TRBV12-3/TRBV12-4,-,TRBJ2-5,many,CASSFRVETQYF,TGTGCCAGCAGTTTCAGGGTAGAGACCCAGTACTTC
TRBV20-1,-,TRBJ1-6,-,CSALGRANSPLNF,TGCAGTGCTCTGGGGCGGGCGAATTCACCCCTCAACTTT
TRBV28,TRBD1,TRBJ1-5,many,CATRQGGQPQHF,TGTGCCACCAGACAGGGGGGTCAGCCCCAGCATTTT
TRBV29-1,-,TRBJ2-1,many,CSAKWGNEQFF,TGCAGCGCAAAGTGGGGGAATGAGCAGTTCTTC
TRBV20-1,-,TRBJ1-1,many,CSAREQRRWTEAFF,TGCAGTGCTAGAGAGCAGCGGCGGTGGACTGAAGCTTTCTTT
TRBV5-1,-,TRBJ2-5,many,CASRLRVEETQYF,TGCGCCAGCAGACTCAGGGTGGAGGAGACCCAGTACTTC
TRBV6-5,-,TRBJ2-7,many,CASSHTYVDEQYF,TGTGCCAGCAGCCATACCTACGTCGACGAGCAGTACTTC
TRBV12-3/TRBV12-4,-,TRBJ1-1,many,CASSFRSNTEAFF,TGTGCCAGCAGTTTTAGGTCGAACACTGAAGCTTTCTTT
TRBV5-1,-,TRBJ2-2,many,CASSPPGGAITGELFF,TGCGCCAGCAGCCCCCCCGGCGGGGCGATTACCGGGGAGCTGTTTTTT
TRBV29-1,TRBD1,TRBJ2-7,many,CSVDGDRSHEQYF,TGCAGCGTTGACGGGGACAGGTCTCACGAGCAGTACTTC